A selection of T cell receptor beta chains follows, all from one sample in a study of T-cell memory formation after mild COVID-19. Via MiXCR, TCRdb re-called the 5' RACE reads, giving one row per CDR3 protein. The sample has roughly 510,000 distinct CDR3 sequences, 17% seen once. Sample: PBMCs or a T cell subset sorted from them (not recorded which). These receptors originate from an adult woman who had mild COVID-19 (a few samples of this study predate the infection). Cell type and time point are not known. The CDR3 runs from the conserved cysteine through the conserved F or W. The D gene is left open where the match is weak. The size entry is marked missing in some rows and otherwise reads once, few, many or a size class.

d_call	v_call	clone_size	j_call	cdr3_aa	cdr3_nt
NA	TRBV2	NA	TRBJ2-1	CASSLDSGNEQFF	TGTGCCAGCAGCCTCGATTCGGGGAATGAGCAGTTCTTC
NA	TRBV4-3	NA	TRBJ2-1	CASSQDSTGSYNEQFF	TGCGCCAGCAGCCAAGATTCTACAGGCTCCTACAATGAGCAGTTCTTC
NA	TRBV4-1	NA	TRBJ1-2	CASSRPQGGTSSYGYTF	TGCGCCAGCAGCCGCCCCCAGGGAGGGACCTCCAGCTATGGCTACACCTTC
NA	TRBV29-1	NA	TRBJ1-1	CSVLMGHLNTEAFF	TGCAGCGTCCTCATGGGACATCTGAACACTGAAGCTTTCTTT
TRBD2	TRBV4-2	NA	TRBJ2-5	CASSQYRLGVAGGKETQYF	TGTGCCAGCAGCCAATACAGACTAGGAGTAGCGGGGGGTAAAGAGACCCAGTACTTC
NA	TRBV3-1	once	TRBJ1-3	CASSQVQSHGNTIYF	TGTGCCAGCAGCCAAGTCCAGAGCCACGGAAACACCATATATTTT
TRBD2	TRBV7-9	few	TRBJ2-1	CASSRGLAGGPTEQFF	TGTGCCAGCAGCCGGGGACTAGCGGGAGGGCCGACTGAGCAGTTCTTC
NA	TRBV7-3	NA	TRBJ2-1	CASSLRSAGSYNEQFF	TGTGCCAGCAGCTTAAGGTCTGCAGGGTCCTACAATGAGCAGTTCTTC
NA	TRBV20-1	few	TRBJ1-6	CSAIGAGNSPLHF	TGCAGTGCTATCGGGGCGGGGAATTCACCCCTCCACTTT
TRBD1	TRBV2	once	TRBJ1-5	CASSEARTGLNQPQHF	TGTGCCAGCAGTGAAGCAAGGACAGGGCTGAATCAGCCCCAGCATTTT
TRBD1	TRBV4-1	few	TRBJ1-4	CASSQVTGQSNEKLFF	TGCGCCAGCAGCCAAGTAACGGGACAGTCAAATGAAAAACTGTTTTTT
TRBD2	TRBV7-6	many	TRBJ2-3	CASSPRLRGGAVDTQYF	TGTGCCAGCAGCCCTCGCCTCCGCGGGGGGGCCGTAGATACGCAGTATTTT
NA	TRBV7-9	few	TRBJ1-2	CASSDSAQRVVGNYGYTF	TGTGCCAGCAGCGACTCAGCGCAACGGGTCGTCGGGAACTATGGCTACACCTTC
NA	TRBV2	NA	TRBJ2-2	CASSDPRGGYTGELFF	TGTGCCAGCAGTGACCCCAGGGGGGGATACACCGGGGAGCTGTTTTTT
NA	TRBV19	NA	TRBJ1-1	CASSWVSGNTEAFF	TGTGCCAGTAGTTGGGTTTCGGGGAACACTGAAGCTTTCTTT
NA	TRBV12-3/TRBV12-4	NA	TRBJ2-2	CASTAFKTGELFF	TGTGCCAGCACCGCTTTTAAAACCGGGGAGCTGTTTTTT
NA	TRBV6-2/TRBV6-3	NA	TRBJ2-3	CASSYSMAPAKNTQYF	TGTGCCAGCAGTTACTCGATGGCTCCCGCCAAGAATACGCAGTATTTT
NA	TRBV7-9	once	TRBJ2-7	CASSPQWTEWEQYF	TGTGCCAGCAGCCCCCAATGGACCGAGTGGGAGCAGTACTTC
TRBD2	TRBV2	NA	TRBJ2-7	CASSISWLAAYEQYF	TGTGCCAGCAGTATTAGTTGGCTAGCGGCCTACGAGCAGTACTTC
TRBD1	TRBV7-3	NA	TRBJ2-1	CASSSGQGGDEQFF	TGTGCCAGCAGCTCGGGACAGGGCGGCGATGAGCAGTTCTTC
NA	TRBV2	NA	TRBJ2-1	CASTGLVGNEQFF	TGTGCCAGCACAGGACTTGTTGGCAATGAGCAGTTCTTC
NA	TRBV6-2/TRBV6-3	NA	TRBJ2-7	CASSTGTGVVQYF	TGTGCCAGCAGTACCGGGACTGGGGTGGTGCAGTACTTC
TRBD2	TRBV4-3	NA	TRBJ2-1	CASSQEFSLFGGSGGSYNEQFF	TGCGCCAGCAGCCAAGAATTCTCGCTGTTCGGCGGGAGTGGTGGCTCCTACAATGAGCAGTTCTTC
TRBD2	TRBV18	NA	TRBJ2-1	CASSPPHPLAGGNEQFF	TGTGCCAGCTCACCACCCCACCCCCTAGCGGGGGGCAATGAGCAGTTCTTC
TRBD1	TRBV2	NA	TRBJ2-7	CASSGTGVYEQYF	TGTGCCAGCAGTGGGACAGGGGTCTACGAGCAGTACTTC
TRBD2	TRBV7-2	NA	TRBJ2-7	CATHLGLAGKKEQYF	TGTGCCACCCATCTGGGACTAGCGGGAAAAAAGGAGCAGTACTTC
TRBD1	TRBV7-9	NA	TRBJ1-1	CASSFFGTGHTEAFF	TGTGCCAGCAGCTTCTTCGGGACAGGACACACTGAAGCTTTCTTT
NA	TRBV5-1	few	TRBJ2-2	CASSAADTGELFF	TGCGCCAGCAGCGCAGCAGACACCGGGGAGCTGTTTTTT
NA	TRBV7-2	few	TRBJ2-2	CASGSLANTGELFF	TGTGCCAGCGGGAGCTTAGCGAACACCGGGGAGCTGTTTTTT
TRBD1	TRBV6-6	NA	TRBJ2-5	CASSYSADRRYQETQYF	TGTGCCAGCAGTTATTCGGCGGACAGGAGATACCAAGAGACCCAGTACTTC
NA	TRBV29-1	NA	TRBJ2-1	CSVVRTTSYNEQFF	TGCAGCGTTGTAAGGACTACCTCCTACAATGAGCAGTTCTTC
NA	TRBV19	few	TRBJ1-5	CASSIGTNQPQHF	TGTGCCAGTAGTATAGGGACCAATCAGCCCCAGCATTTT
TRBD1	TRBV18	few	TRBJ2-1	CASSNLGTGGNEQFF	TGTGCCAGCTCGAACCTGGGGACAGGGGGCAATGAGCAGTTCTTC
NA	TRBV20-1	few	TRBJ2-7	CSARVEQGALYEQYF	TGCAGTGCTAGAGTCGAACAGGGAGCCCTATACGAGCAGTACTTC
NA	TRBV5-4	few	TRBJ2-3	CASSLALGGKDTQYF	TGTGCCAGCAGCTTGGCCCTGGGAGGCAAAGATACGCAGTATTTT
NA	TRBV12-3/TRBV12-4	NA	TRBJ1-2	CASSPLQGNYGYTF	TGTGCCAGCAGTCCACTACAGGGTAACTATGGCTACACCTTC
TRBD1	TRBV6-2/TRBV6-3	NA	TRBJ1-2	CASSSPPGQGYGYTF	TGTGCCAGCAGTTCCCCCCCCGGACAGGGGTATGGCTACACCTTC
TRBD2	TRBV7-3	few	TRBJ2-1	CASSLRTSGLHSEQFF	TGTGCCAGCAGCTTACGGACTAGCGGTCTACACAGTGAGCAGTTCTTC
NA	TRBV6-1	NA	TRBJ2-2	CASTKEAFTGELFF	TGTGCCAGCACCAAAGAGGCTTTCACCGGGGAGCTGTTTTTT
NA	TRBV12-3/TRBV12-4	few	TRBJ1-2	CASSFRHRDLYGYTF	TGTGCCAGCAGTTTTCGGCACAGGGACCTATATGGCTACACCTTC
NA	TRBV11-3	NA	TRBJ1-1	CASTLRGAAEAFF	TGTGCCAGCACCCTGAGGGGGGCGGCCGAAGCTTTCTTT
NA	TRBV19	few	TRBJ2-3	CASSLRDQPSTDTQYF	TGTGCCAGTAGTCTAAGGGACCAGCCTAGCACAGATACGCAGTATTTT
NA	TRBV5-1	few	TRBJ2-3	CASTPDQVTQYF	TGCGCCAGCACCCCTGACCAGGTGACGCAGTATTTT
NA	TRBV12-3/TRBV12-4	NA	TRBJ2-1	CASRVQGGSYNEQFF	TGTGCCAGCAGGGTACAGGGAGGCTCCTACAATGAGCAGTTCTTC
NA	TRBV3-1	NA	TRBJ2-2	CASERSDTGELFF	TGTGCCAGCGAGCGTTCGGACACCGGGGAGCTGTTTTTT
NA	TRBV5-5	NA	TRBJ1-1	CASSLEGDDTEAFF	TGTGCCAGCAGCTTGGAAGGGGACGACACTGAAGCTTTCTTT
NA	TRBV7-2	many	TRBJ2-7	CASSLEAGSTYEQYF	TGTGCCAGCAGCTTAGAGGCGGGATCAACCTACGAGCAGTACTTC
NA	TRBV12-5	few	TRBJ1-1	CASGLVSGRAQHTEAFF	TGTGCTAGTGGTTTGGTATCTGGGAGGGCCCAGCACACTGAAGCTTTCTTT
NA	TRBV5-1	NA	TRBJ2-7	CASRGGAGGSYEQYF	TGCGCCAGCAGAGGGGGGGCAGGGGGATCCTACGAGCAGTACTTC
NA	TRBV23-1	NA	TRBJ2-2	CASSQSLIAAQGSAGELFF	TGCGCCAGCAGTCAATCCCTAATAGCAGCGCAGGGAAGCGCCGGGGAGCTGTTTTTT
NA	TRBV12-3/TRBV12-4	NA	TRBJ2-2	CASSSSPPSSGELFF	TGTGCCAGCAGTTCGTCCCCCCCTAGCTCCGGGGAGCTGTTTTTT
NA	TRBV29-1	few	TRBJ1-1	CSVAYLNTEAFF	TGCAGCGTTGCCTACTTGAACACTGAAGCTTTCTTT
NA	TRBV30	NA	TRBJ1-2	CAWSVGAGGYTF	TGTGCCTGGAGTGTGGGAGCTGGGGGCTACACCTTC
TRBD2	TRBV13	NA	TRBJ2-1	CASSLGSGGRNEQFF	TGTGCCAGCAGCTTAGGTAGCGGGGGGCGCAATGAGCAGTTCTTC